The rows below give T cell receptor beta chains drawn from one sample of a study of blood T cell repertoires in COVID-19. Method: immunoSEQ multiplex PCR; TCRdb's copy keeps in-frame clones and lacks some. The data contain about 150,000 clones, approximately 88% of them singletons. Input material: peripheral blood. Receptors originate from a woman aged 55-70 years with acute or convalescent COVID-19. Both conserved end residues are part of each CDR3. Each record gives: J gene, CDR3 length, D gene, V gene, clone size, CDR3 protein, CDR3 DNA. The D gene is left open where the match is weak. Clone size appears in some rows only: once, few, many, or a class for an expanded clone.

>TRBJ1-2|13|TRBD1|TRBV7-3|.
CASSSTGSYGYTF
TGTGCCAGCAGCTCGACAGGGAGCTATGGCTACACCTTC
>TRBJ1-6|13|.|TRBV15|.
CATSRDRASPLHF
TGTGCCACCAGCAGAGACAGGGCTTCACCCCTCCACTTT
>TRBJ2-5|15|TRBD1|TRBV24-1|.
CATSVGQPRQETQYF
TGTGCCACCAGTGTGGGACAGCCACGTCAAGAGACCCAGTACTTC
>TRBJ1-6|12|.|TRBV6-5|.
CASSYSRTPLHF
TGTGCCAGCAGTTACTCGAGGACACCCCTCCACTTT
>TRBJ2-5|15|TRBD1|TRBV9|once
CASSVYGTGQETQYF
TGTGCCAGCAGCGTATACGGGACAGGGCAAGAGACCCAGTACTTC
>TRBJ1-3|18|TRBD1|TRBV4-1|.
CASSHTSGTGPSGNTIYF
TGCGCCAGCAGCCATACTTCCGGGACAGGGCCTTCCGGAAACACCATATATTTT
>TRBJ1-5|13|.|TRBV6-6|.
CASSYGREAPQHF
TGTGCCAGCAGTTACGGCCGGGAGGCGCCCCAGCATTTT
>TRBJ1-3|16|TRBD1|TRBV9|.
CASSKQGAFSGNTIYF
TGTGCCAGCAGCAAACAGGGGGCCTTCTCTGGAAACACCATATATTTT
>TRBJ1-5|15|.|TRBV18|.
CASSPPPGNNQPQHF
TGTGCCAGCTCACCACCGCCAGGGAACAATCAGCCCCAGCATTTT
>TRBJ2-3|13|.|TRBV2|.
CASSPRLTDTQYF
TGTGCCAGCAGCCCCCGACTTACTGATACGCAGTATTTT